The text below deals with one T cell receptor (beta chain). Original data processing: How many nucleated cells were present was estimated from reference gene primer amplification. Profiled with immunoSEQ multiplex PCR; TCRdb holds only in-frame clones, not every one. V and J calls and clone size are those listed in that table; D and trimming were worked out from the DNA. The data contain 110,000 to 150,000 clones, under 90% of them seen just once; the ten biggest clones take up around 8.5%. V shed 1 base, J shed 5 bases, and the junction held 4 bases outside the gene matches. The CDR3 is 14 amino acids. The germline V gene encodes CDR1 SGHAT and CDR2 FQNNGV. The entry originates in a study of blood T cell repertoires in COVID-19. Study-wide context: Spain, Italy and the United States supplied samples that represented acute and convalescent COVID-19. PBMCs, B-cell-depleted T cells, or T cells were the source of the cDNA or gDNA that made up the material.

This sequence originates from a human donor in a cohort sampled during active COVID-19. The specimen was peripheral blood. This chain joins TRBV11-2 and TRBJ2-7, with 8 bases identical to TRBD2. CDR3 coding DNA: TGTGCCAGCAGCTTAGGCGGGGGGAAAGACGAGCAGTACTTC. Encoded protein: CASSLGGGKDEQYF.